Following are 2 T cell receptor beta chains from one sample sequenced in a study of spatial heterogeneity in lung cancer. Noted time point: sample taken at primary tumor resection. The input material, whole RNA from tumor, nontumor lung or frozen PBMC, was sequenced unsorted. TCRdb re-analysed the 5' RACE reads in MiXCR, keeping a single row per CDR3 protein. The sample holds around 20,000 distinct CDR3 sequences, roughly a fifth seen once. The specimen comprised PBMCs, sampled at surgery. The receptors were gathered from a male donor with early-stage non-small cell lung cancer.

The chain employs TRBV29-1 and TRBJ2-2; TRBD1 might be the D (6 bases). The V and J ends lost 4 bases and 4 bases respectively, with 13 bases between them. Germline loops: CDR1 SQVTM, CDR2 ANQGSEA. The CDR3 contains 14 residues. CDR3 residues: CSVVGTGLTGELFF. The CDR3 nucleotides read TGCAGCGTTGTTGGAACAGGGCTCACCGGGGAGCTGTTTTTT.

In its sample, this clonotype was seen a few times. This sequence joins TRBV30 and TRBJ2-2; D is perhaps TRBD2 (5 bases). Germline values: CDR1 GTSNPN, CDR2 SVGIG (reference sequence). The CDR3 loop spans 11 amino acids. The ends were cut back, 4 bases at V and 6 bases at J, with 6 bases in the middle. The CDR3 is CAWKEAGELFF. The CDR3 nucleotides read TGTGCCTGGAAGGAGGCCGGGGAGCTGTTTTTT.